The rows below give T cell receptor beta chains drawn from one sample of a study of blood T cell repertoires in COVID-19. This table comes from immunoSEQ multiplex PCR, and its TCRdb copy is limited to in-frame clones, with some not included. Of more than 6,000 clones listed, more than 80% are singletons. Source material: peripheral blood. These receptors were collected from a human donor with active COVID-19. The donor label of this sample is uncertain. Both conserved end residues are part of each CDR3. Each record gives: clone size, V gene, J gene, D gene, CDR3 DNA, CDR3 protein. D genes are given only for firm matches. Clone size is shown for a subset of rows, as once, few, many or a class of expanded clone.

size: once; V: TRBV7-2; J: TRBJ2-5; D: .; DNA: TGTGCCAGCAGCTGGGCGCAAGCCCAAGAGACCCAGTACTTC; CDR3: CASSWAQAQETQYF
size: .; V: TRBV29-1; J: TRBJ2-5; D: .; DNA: TGCAGCGTTGAGACTAATCCGGGGGAGACCCAGTACTTC; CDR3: CSVETNPGETQYF
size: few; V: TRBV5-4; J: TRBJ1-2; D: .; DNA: TGTGCCAGCAGCTTGGCCGGGGGAAATACTAACTATGGCTACACCTTC; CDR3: CASSLAGGNTNYGYTF
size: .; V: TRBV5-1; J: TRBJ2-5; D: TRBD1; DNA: TGCGCCAGCAGCTGGGGGACAGGGCAGGAAGAGACCCAGTACTTC; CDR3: CASSWGTGQEETQYF
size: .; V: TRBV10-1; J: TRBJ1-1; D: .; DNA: TGCGCCAGCAGTGGGGGCGGCACTGAAGCTTTCTTT; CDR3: CASSGGGTEAFF
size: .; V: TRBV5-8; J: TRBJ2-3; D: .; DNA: TGTGCCAGCAGCGGTTCGGGAACAGATACGCAGTATTTT; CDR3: CASSGSGTDTQYF
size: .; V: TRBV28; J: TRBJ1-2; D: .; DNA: TGTGCCAGCAGACCCGGACAGCACTATGGCTACACCTTC; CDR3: CASRPGQHYGYTF
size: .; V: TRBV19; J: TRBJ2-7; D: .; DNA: TGTGCCAGTAGTATTGGGGGCCTTTCGAACTACGAGCAGTACTTC; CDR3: CASSIGGLSNYEQYF
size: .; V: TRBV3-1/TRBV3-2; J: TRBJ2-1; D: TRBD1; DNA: TGTGCCAGCAGCCTGGACAGGGTGGACAATGAGCAGTTCTTC; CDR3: CASSLDRVDNEQFF
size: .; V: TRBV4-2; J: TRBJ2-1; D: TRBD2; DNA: TGTGCCAGCAGCCAAGTTGATAGCGGGAGGAATGAGCAGTTCTTC; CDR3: CASSQVDSGRNEQFF
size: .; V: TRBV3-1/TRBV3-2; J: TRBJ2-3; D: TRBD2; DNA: TGTGCCAGCAGCCGTGGACTAGCGGGGGTGACAGATACGCAGTATTTT; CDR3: CASSRGLAGVTDTQYF
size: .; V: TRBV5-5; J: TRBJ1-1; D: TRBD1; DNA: TGTGCCAGCAGCTCAAGGACAGGGACTGAAGCTTTCTTT; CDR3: CASSSRTGTEAFF
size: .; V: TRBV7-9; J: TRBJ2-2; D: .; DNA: TGTGCCAGCAGCTCTCCCGGGGAGCTGTTTTTT; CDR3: CASSSPGELFF
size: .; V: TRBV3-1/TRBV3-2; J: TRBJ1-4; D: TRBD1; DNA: TGTGCCAGCAGCCGGCCCCGGGACAGGGGGCGGGAAAAACTGTTTTTT; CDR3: CASSRPRDRGREKLFF
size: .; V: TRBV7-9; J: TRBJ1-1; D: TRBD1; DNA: TGTGCCAGCAGCTTGATAAGACAGGGAAACACTGAAGCTTTCTTT; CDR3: CASSLIRQGNTEAFF
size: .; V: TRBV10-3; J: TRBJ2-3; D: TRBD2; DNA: TGTGCCATCAGTGTTTATAAAGCGGGGGGAGGCACAGATACGCAGTATTTT; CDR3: CAISVYKAGGGTDTQYF
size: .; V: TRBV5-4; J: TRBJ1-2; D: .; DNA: TGTGCCAGCAGTCGTGCGGACAGTTCCTATGGCTACACCTTC; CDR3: CASSRADSSYGYTF
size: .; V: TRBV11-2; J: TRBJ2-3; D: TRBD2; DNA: TGTGCCAGCAGCCCGGTCCGGCTAGCGGGGTGGGTGGATACGCAGTATTTT; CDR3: CASSPVRLAGWVDTQYF
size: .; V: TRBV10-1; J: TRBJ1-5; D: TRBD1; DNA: TGCGCCAGCAGTGAGGCGACAGGGGTCCTGCCCCAGCATTTT; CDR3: CASSEATGVLPQHF
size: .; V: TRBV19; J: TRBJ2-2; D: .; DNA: TGTGCCAGTAGTATTCGAGGAGTGAACACCGGGGAGCTGTTTTTT; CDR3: CASSIRGVNTGELFF